The entry below gives a single T cell receptor beta chain sequence along with its context. The CDR3 is 12 amino acids. In germline, CDR1 is SQVTM, CDR2 ANQGSEA. V lost 6 bases and J 8 bases, leaving 16 bases between the germline ends. The data were obtained in a study of cytomegalovirus exposure and HLA in healthy donors. Whole-study context: Of 300 to 500 genotyped donors, roughly 81% grouped in the Caucasian-associated ancestry cluster.

PCR amplification relied on 60 Vbeta primers (plus 13 Jbeta primers). The protocol was immunoSEQ multiplex PCR, while the TCRdb copy is restricted to in-frame clones and leaves out a portion. The profile shows some 150,000 clones, 80% to 90% of them singletons. The sequenced sample was PBMCs. This TCR was recovered from a woman aged 25 to 39 in good health and CMV-seropositive. The chain carries TRBV29-1 and TRBJ1-1; unclear D gene. The CDR3: CSVASNDREAFF. The CDR3 region has the DNA TGCAGCGTGGCCTCAAACGATCGCGAAGCTTTCTTT.